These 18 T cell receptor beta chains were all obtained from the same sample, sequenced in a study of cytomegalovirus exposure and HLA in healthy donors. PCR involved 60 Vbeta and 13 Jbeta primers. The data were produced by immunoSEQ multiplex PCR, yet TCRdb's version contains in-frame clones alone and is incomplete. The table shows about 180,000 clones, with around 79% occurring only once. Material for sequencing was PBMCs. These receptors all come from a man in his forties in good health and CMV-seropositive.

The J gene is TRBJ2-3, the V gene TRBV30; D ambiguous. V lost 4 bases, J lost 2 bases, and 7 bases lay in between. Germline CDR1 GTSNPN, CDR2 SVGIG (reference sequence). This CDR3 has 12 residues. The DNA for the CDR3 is TGTGCCTGGACGTCTACCACAGATACGCAGTATTTT. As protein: CAWTSTTDTQYF.

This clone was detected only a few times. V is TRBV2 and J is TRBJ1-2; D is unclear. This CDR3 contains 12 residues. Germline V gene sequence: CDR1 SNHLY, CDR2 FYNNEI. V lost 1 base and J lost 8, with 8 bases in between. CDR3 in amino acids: CASSEESRGYTF. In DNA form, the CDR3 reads TGTGCCAGCAGTGAAGAGTCGAGAGGCTACACCTTC. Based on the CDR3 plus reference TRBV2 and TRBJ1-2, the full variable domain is EPEVTQTPSHQVTQMGQEVILRCVPISNHLYFYWYRQILGQKVEFLVSFYNNEISEKSEIFDDQFSVERPDGSNFTLKIRSTKLEDSAMYFCASSEESRGYTFGSGTRLTVV.

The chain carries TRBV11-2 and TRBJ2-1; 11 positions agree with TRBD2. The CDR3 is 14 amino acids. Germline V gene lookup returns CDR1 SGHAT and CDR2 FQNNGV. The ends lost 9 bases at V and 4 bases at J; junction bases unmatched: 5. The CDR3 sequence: CASLGLAAYNEQFF. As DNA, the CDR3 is TGTGCCAGTCTGGGACTAGCGGCTTACAATGAGCAGTTCTTC.

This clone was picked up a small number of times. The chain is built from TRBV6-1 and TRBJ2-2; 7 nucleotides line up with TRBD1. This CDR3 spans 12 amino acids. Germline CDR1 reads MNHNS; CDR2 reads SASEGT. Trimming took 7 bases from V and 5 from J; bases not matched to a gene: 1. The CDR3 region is CASIQGTGELFF. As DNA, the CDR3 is TGTGCCAGCATACAGGGGACCGGGGAGCTGTTTTTT.

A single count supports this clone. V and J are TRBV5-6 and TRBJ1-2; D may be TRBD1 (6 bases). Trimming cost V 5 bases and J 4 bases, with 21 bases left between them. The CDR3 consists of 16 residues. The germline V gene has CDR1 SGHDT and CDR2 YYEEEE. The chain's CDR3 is CASSPEGGASPYGYTF. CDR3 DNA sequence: TGTGCCAGCAGTCCCGAGGGGGGGGCTTCTCCCTATGGCTACACCTTC.

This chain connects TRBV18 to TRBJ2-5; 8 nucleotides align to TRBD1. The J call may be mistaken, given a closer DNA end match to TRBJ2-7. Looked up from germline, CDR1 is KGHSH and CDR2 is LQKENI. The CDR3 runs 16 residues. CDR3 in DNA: TGTGCCAGCTCACCACGTGCCGACAGGGGTGGTTACGAGCAGTACTTC. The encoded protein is CASSPRADRGGYEQYF.

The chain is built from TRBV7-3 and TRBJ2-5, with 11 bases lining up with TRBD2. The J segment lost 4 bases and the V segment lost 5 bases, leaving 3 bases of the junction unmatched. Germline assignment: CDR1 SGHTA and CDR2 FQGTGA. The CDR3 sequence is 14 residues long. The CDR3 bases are TGTGCCAGCAGCCCCGGACTAGCGGGAGAGACCCAGTACTTC. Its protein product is CASSPGLAGETQYF.

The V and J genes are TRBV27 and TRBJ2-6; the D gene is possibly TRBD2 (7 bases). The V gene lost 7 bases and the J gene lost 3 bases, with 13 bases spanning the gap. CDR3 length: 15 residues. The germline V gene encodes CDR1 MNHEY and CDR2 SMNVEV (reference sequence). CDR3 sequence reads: CASTSRGLGANVLTF. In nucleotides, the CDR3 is TGTGCCAGCACCTCGCGGGGGCTTGGGGCCAACGTCCTGACTTTC.

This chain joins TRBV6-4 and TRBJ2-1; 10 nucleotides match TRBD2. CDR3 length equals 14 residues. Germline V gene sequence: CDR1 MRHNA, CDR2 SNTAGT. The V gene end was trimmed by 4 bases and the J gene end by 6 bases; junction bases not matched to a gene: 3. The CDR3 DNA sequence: TGTGCCAGCAGTGTGACTAGCGGGTTCAATGAGCAGTTCTTC. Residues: CASSVTSGFNEQFF.

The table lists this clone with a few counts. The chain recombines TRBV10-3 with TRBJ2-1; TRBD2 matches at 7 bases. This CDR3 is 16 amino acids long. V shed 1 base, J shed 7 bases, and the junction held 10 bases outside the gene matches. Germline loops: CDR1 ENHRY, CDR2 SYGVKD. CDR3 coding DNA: TGTGCCATCAGTGAGTTTGGCGGGAGCGGAGCAAATGAGCAGTTCTTC. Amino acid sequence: CAISEFGGSGANEQFF.

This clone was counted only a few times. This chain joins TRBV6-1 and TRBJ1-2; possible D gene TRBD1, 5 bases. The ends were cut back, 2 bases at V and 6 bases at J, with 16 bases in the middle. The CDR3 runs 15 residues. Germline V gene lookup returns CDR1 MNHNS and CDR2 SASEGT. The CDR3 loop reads CASSENWGLRNGYTF. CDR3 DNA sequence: TGTGCCAGCAGTGAAAATTGGGGACTGAGAAATGGCTACACCTTC.

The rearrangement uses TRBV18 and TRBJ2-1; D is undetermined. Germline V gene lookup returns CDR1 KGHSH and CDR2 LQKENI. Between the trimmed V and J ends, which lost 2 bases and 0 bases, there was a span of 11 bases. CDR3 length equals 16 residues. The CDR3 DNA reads TGTGCCAGCTCACCAGGTGAAAGGAGCTCCTACAATGAGCAGTTCTTC. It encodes CASSPGERSSYNEQFF.

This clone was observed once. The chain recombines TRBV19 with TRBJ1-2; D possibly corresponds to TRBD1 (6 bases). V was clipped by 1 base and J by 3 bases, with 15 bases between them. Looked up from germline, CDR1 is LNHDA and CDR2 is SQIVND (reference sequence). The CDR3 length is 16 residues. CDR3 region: CASSIGRGPGDYGYTF. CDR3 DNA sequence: TGTGCCAGTAGTATAGGAAGAGGGCCAGGGGACTATGGCTACACCTTC.

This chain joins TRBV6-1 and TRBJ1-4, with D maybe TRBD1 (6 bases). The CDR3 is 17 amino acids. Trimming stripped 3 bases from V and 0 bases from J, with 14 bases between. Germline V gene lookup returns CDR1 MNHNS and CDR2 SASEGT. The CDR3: CASSEVGRTATNEKLFF. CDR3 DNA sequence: TGTGCCAGCAGTGAGGTCGGTAGGACAGCAACTAATGAAAAACTGTTTTTT.

CDR3: CASSPSHRGDEQYF. As DNA, the CDR3 is TGTGCCAGCTCACCATCGCACAGGGGGGACGAGCAGTACTTC. V usage is TRBV18 and J usage is TRBJ2-7, with 8 bases fitting TRBD1. Germline V lookup: CDR1 KGHSH, CDR2 LQKENI. Losses at the gene ends were 2 bases for V and 5 bases for J; bases not matched to a gene: 5. The CDR3 consists of 14 residues.

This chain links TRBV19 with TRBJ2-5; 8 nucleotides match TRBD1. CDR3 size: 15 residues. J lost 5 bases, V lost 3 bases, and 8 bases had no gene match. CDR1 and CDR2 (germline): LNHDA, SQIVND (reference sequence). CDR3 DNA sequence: TGTGCCAGTAGTATTGGTCAGGGGGCTGGGGAGACCCAGTACTTC. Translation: CASSIGQGAGETQYF.

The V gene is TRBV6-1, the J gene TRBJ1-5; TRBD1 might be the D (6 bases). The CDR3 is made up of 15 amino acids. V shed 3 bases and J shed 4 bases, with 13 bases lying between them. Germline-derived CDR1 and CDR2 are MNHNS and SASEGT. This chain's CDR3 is CASSDWTALNQPQHF. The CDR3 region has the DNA TGTGCCAGCAGTGATTGGACAGCCCTTAATCAGCCCCAGCATTTT.

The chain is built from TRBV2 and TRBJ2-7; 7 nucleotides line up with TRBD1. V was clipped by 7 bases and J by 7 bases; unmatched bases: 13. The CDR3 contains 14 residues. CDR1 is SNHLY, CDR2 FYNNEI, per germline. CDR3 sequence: CASNWGQPVGEQYF. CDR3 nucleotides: TGTGCCAGCAATTGGGGACAGCCCGTTGGAGAGCAGTACTTC. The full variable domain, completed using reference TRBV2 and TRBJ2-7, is EPEVTQTPSHQVTQMGQEVILRCVPISNHLYFYWYRQILGQKVEFLVSFYNNEISEKSEIFDDQFSVERPDGSNFTLKIRSTKLEDSAMYFCASNWGQPVGEQYFGPGTRLTVT.